This T cell receptor beta chain was observed in a study of blood T cells in healthy people across ages. Primers used in a second PCR of roughly 6 to 11 cycles were a sample-barcoded 5' primer and a J-beta primer mix. Sequencing yielded, for each sample, at least 2.5 million paired-end reads carrying CDR3. TCRdb reprocessed the 5' RACE reads with MiXCR, giving one entry per CDR3 protein. Of about 670,000 distinct CDR3 sequences listed, 40% to 65% are singletons. Each sample yielded at least 6 million isolated PBMCs. The CDR3 sequence is 15 residues long. The germline gives CDR1 MNHEY, CDR2 SVGAGI. V lost 2 bases, J lost 5 bases, and 7 bases stayed unmatched.

The TCR originated in an elderly woman in good health. This chain uses TRBV6-5 with TRBJ2-5, with 8 bases fitting TRBD1. Sequencing was done on a sample of blood. CDR3 amino acids: CASSYDRGGRETQYF. The CDR3 DNA reads as TGTGCCAGCAGTTACGACAGGGGTGGCCGCGAGACCCAGTACTTC.